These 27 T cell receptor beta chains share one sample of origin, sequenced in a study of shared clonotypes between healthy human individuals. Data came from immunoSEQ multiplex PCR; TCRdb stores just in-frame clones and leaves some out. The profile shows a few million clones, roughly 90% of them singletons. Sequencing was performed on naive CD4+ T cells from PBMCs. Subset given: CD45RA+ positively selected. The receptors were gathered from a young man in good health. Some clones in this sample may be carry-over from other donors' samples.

This CDR3 is CASSPDSSGANVLTF. The CDR3 nucleotides are TGTGCCAGCAGCCCCGATTCCTCTGGGGCCAACGTCCTGACTTTC. The J gene is TRBJ2-6, the V gene TRBV5-4; D gene uncertain. The CDR3 spans 15 residues. V lost 4 bases and J 0 bases, leaving 8 bases between the germline ends. In germline, CDR1 is SGHNT, CDR2 YYREEE (reference sequence).

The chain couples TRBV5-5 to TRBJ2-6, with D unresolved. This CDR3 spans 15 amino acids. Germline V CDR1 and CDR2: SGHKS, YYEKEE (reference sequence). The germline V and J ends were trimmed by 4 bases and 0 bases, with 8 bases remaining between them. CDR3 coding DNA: TGTGCCAGCAGCGTGCCCAGCTCTGGGGCCAACGTCCTGACTTTC. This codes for CASSVPSSGANVLTF.

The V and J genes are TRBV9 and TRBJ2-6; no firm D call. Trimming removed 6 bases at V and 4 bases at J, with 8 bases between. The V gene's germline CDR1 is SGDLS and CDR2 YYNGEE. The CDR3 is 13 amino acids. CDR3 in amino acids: CASTHLGANVLTF. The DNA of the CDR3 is TGTGCCAGCACCCACCTAGGGGCCAACGTCCTGACTTTC.

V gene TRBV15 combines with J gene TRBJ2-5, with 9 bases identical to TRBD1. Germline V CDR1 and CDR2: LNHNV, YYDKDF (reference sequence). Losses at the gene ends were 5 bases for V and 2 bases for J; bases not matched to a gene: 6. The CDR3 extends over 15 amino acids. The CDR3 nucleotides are TGTGCCACCAGCTCCCGGGACAGGGAACAAGAGACCCAGTACTTC. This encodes CATSSRDREQETQYF.

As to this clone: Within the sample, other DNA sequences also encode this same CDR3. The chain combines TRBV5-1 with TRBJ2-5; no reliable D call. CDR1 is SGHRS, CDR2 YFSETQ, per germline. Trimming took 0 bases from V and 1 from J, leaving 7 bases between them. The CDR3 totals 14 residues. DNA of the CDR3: TGCGCCAGCAGCTTGGCGGGTGTCCAAGAGACCCAGTACTTC. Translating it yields CASSLAGVQETQYF.

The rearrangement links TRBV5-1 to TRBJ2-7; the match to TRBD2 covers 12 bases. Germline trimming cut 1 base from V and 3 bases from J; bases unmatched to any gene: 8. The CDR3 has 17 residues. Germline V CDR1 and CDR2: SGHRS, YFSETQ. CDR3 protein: CASSLSPSGRGGYEQYF. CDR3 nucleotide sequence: TGCGCCAGCAGCTTGAGTCCTAGCGGGAGGGGGGGCTACGAGCAGTACTTC. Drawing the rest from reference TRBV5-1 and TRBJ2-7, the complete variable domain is KAGVTQTPRYLIKTRGQQVTLSCSPISGHRSVSWYQQTPGQGLQFLFEYFSETQRNKGNFPGRFSGRQFSNSRSEMNVSTLELGDSALYLCASSLSPSGRGGYEQYFGPGTRLTVT.

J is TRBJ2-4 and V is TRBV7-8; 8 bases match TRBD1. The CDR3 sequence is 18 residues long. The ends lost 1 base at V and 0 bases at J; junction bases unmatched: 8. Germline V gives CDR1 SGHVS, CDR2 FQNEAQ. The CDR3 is CASSLVFPRGRAKNIQYF. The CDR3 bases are TGTGCCAGCAGCTTAGTGTTCCCCAGGGGGCGAGCCAAAAACATTCAGTACTTC. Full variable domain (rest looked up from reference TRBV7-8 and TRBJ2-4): GAGVSQSPRYKVAKRGQDVALRCDPISGHVSLFWYQQALGQGPEFLTYFQNEAQLDKSGLPSDRFFAERPEGSVSTLKIQRTQQEDSAVYLCASSLVFPRGRAKNIQYFGAGTRLSVL.

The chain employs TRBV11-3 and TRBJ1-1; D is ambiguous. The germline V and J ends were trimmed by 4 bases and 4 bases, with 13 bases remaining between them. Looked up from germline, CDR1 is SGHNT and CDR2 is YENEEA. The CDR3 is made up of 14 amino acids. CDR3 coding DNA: TGTGCCAGCAGCTCCGGACTCCTTGGCACTGAAGCTTTCTTT. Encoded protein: CASSSGLLGTEAFF.

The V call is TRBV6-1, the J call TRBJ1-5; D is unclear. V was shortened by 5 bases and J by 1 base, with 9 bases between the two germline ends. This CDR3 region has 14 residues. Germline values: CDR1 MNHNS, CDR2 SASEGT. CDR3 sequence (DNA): TGTGCCAGCAGTCTCAGCGGAAGCAATCAGCCCCAGCATTTT. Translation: CASSLSGSNQPQHF.

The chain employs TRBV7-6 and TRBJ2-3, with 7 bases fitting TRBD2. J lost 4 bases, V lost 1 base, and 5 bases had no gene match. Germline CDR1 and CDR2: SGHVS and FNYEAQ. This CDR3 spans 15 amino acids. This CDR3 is CASSLGLATADTQYF. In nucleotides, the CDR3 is TGTGCCAGCAGCTTAGGACTAGCTACCGCAGATACGCAGTATTTT.

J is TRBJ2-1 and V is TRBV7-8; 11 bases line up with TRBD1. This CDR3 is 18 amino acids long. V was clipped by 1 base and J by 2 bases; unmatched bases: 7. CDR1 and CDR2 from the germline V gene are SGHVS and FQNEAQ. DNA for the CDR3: TGTGCCAGCAGCTTAGTAGGTCTGGGACAGGGGGCCTACAATGAGCAGTTCTTC. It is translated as CASSLVGLGQGAYNEQFF.

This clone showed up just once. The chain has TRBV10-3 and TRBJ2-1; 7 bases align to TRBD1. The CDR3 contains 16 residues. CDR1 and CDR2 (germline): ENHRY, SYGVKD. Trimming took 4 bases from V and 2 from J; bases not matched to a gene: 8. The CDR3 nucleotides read TGTGCCATCAGTGCCCTGGACAGGTCTACCTACAATGAGCAGTTCTTC. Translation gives CAISALDRSTYNEQFF.

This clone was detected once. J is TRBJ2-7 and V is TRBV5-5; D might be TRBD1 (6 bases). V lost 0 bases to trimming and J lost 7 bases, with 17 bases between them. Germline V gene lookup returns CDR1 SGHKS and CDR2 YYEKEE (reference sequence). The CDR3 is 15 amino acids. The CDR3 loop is CASSLVGGALGEQYF. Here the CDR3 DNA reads TGTGCCAGCAGCTTGGTAGGGGGTGCATTGGGTGAGCAGTACTTC.

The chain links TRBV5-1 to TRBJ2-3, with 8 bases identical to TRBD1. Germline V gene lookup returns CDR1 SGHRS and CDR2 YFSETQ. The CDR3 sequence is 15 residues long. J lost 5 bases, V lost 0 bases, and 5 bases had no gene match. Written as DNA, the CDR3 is TGCGCCAGCAGCTTGGAAGGACAGGGTATAGATACGCAGTATTTT. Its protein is CASSLEGQGIDTQYF.

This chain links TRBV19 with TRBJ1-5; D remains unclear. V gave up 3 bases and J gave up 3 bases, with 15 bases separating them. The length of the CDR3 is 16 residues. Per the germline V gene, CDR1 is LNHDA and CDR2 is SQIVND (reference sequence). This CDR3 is CASSIAGGRDNQPQHF. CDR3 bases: TGTGCCAGTAGTATTGCGGGAGGGAGGGACAATCAGCCCCAGCATTTT.

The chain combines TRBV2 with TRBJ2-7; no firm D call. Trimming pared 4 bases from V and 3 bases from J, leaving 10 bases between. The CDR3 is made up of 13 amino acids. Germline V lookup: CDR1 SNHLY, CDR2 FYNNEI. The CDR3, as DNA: TGTGCCAGCAGTGGAAGACGCCGCTACGAGCAGTACTTC. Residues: CASSGRRRYEQYF.

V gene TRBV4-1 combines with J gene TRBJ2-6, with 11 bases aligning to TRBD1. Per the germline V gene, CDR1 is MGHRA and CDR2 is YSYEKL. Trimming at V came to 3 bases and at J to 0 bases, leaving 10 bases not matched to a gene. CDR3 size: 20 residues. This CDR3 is CASSQTPSGTGGSGANVLTF. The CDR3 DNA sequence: TGCGCCAGCAGCCAGACTCCCAGTGGGACAGGGGGCTCTGGGGCCAACGTCCTGACTTTC.

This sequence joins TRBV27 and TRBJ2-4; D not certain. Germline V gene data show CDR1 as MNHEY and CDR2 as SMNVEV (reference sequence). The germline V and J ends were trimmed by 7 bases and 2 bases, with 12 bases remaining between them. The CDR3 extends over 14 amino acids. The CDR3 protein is CASTAATSKNIQYF. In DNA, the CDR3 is TGTGCCAGCACCGCGGCTACGTCCAAAAACATTCAGTACTTC.

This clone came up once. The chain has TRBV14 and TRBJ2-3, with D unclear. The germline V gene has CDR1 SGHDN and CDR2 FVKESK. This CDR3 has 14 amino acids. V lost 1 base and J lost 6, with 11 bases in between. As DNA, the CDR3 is TGTGCCAGCAGCCAAGGACACCCTCTGGATACGCAGTATTTT. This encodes CASSQGHPLDTQYF.

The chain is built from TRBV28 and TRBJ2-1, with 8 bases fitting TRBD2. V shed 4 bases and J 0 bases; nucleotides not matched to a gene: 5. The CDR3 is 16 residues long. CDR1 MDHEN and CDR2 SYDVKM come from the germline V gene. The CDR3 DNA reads TGTGCCAGCAGTTCCCCCGGGACTAGCTCCTACAATGAGCAGTTCTTC. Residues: CASSSPGTSSYNEQFF.

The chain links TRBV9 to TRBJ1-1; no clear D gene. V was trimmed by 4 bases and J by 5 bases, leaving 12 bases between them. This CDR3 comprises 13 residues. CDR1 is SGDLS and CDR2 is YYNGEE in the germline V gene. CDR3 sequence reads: CASSLQPGTEAFF. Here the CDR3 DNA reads TGTGCCAGCAGCCTCCAGCCGGGGACTGAAGCTTTCTTT.

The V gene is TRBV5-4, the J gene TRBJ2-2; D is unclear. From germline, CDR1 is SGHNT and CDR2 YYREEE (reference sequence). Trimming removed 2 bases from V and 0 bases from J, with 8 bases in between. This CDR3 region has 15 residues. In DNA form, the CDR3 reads TGTGCCAGCAGCTTAGCATATTCGAACACCGGGGAGCTGTTTTTT. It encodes CASSLAYSNTGELFF. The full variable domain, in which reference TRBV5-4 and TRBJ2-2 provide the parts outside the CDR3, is ETGVTQSPTHLIKTRGQQVTLRCSSQSGHNTVSWYQQALGQGPQFIFQYYREEENGRGNFPPRFSGLQFPNYSSELNVNALELDDSALYLCASSLAYSNTGELFFGEGSRLTVL.

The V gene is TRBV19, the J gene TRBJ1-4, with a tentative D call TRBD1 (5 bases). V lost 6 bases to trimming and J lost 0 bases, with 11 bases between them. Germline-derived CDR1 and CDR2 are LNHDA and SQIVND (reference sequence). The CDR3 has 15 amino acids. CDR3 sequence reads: CASRRGHATNEKLFF. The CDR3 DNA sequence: TGTGCCAGTAGAAGGGGCCATGCAACTAATGAAAAACTGTTTTTT.

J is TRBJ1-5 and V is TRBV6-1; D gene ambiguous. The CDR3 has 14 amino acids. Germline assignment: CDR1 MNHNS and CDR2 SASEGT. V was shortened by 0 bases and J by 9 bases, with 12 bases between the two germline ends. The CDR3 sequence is CASSEAFYSRPQHF. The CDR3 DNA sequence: TGTGCCAGCAGTGAAGCTTTCTATAGTAGGCCCCAGCATTTT.

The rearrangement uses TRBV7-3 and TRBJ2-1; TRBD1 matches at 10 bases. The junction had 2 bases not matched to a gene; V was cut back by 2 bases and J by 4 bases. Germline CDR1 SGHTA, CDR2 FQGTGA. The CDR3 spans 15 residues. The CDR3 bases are TGTGCCAGCAGCTTAGACAGGGGGCATTACAATGAGCAGTTCTTC. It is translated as CASSLDRGHYNEQFF.

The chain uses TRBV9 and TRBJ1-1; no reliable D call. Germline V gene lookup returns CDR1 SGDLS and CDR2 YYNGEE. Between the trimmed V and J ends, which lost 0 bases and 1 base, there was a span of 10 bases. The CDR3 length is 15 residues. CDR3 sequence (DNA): TGTGCCAGCAGCGTAGCCCCCCGGGAGAACACTGAAGCTTTCTTT. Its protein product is CASSVAPRENTEAFF. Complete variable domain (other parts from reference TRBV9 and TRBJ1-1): DSGVTQTPKHLITATGQRVTLRCSPRSGDLSVYWYQQSLDQGLQFLIQYYNGEERAKGNILERFSAQQFPDLHSELNLSSLELGDSALYFCASSVAPRENTEAFFGQGTRLTVV.

The CDR3 region is CATSRAGVERETQYF. The CDR3 DNA reads as TGTGCCACCAGCAGAGCAGGCGTGGAAAGAGAGACCCAGTACTTC. The V and J genes are TRBV15 and TRBJ2-5; no definite D call. The CDR3 has 15 residues. The germline gives CDR1 LNHNV, CDR2 YYDKDF (reference sequence). The V end lost 1 base, the J end lost 4 bases, and 13 bases lay between the germline ends.